A single sample gave rise to the 17 T cell receptor beta chains below, sequenced in a study of human T cells and chemical hapten exposure. What the library attached to individual cDNA molecules were unique molecular identifiers. TCRdb recomputed calls from the reads with MiXCR, one row per CDR3 protein. This table has about 120,000 distinct CDR3 sequences, 8% to 9.5% appearing once. Unseparated into fractions, whole blood served as the source from which total RNA was extracted. What was sequenced was whole blood. Source of these receptors: a human donor in good health. Some clones in this sample may be carry-over from other donors' samples.

This clonotype occurred a few times. CDR3 nucleotide sequence: TGTGCCAGCAGCCCATCTCCGCTAGCGGCGAGTGGGGAGCTGTTTTTT. Residues: CASSPSPLAASGELFF. V is TRBV3-1 and J is TRBJ2-2; 7 bases are shared with TRBD2. The germline V gene encodes CDR1 LGHDT and CDR2 YNNKEL (reference sequence). The trim removed 4 bases at V and 8 bases at J, leaving 13 bases unmatched. The CDR3 contains 16 residues.

There are many counts of this clonotype. The chain combines TRBV5-1 with TRBJ2-3, with unresolved D. CDR3 length equals 11 residues. Per germline, CDR1 SGHRS and CDR2 YFSETQ. V was clipped by 0 bases and J by 6 bases, with 2 bases between them. For the CDR3, the DNA is TGCGCCAGCAGCTTGGAGGATACGCAGTATTTT. Translation gives CASSLEDTQYF.

This clonotype was counted only a few times. J is TRBJ1-6 and V is TRBV6-6; D remains unclear. This CDR3 comprises 17 residues. From germline, CDR1 is MNHNY and CDR2 SVGAGI (reference sequence). Deletions cut 2 bases from V and 0 bases from J, with 11 bases between. The CDR3 DNA reads TGTGCCAGCAGTTACGAGGGCGGGAGCTCCTATAATTCACCCCTCCACTTT. Its translation is CASSYEGGSSYNSPLHF.

V and J are TRBV18 and TRBJ2-7; D may be TRBD1 (5 bases). Germline assignment: CDR1 KGHSH and CDR2 LQKENI. Deletions cut 1 base from V and 5 bases from J, with 12 bases between. The CDR3 runs 14 residues. In DNA form, the CDR3 reads TGTGCCAGCTCACCACAGGCAGGGAAGGACGAGCAGTACTTC. Translation gives CASSPQAGKDEQYF.

This clonotype came up many times. This rearrangement joins TRBV7-2 to TRBJ2-7; D is perhaps TRBD2 (5 bases). The V gene lost 5 bases and the J gene lost 7 bases, with 15 bases spanning the gap. The CDR3 is made up of 13 amino acids. Germline loops: CDR1 SGHTA, CDR2 FQGNSA. Here the CDR3 reads CASSPDWYGEQYF. The DNA for the CDR3 is TGTGCCAGCAGCCCGGACTGGTACGGGGAGCAGTACTTC. The variable domain in full, completed from reference TRBV7-2 and TRBJ2-7, reads GAGVSQSPSNKVTEKGKDVELRCDPISGHTALYWYRQSLGQGLEFLIYFQGNSAPDKSGLPSDRFSAERTGGSVSTLTIQRTQQEDSAVYLCASSPDWYGEQYFGPGTRLTVT.

The chain employs TRBV6-1 and TRBJ2-7; tentative D call: TRBD2 (5 bases). Trimming left V 2 bases short and J 9 bases short, with 11 bases between. There are 12 residues in the CDR3. Germline CDR1 is MNHNS and CDR2 is SASEGT. The CDR3 loop reads CASSERQSGQYF. In nucleotides, the CDR3 is TGTGCCAGCAGTGAACGCCAGAGCGGGCAGTACTTC.

This clonotype appeared a few times. This rearrangement joins TRBV7-2 to TRBJ2-1; either TRBD1 or TRBD2 may supply D (5 bases each). From germline, CDR1 is SGHTA and CDR2 FQGNSA. The CDR3 loop spans 13 amino acids. V was trimmed by 5 bases and J by 5 bases, leaving 10 bases between them. In DNA form, the CDR3 reads TGTGCCAGCAGCACCGGGACCAACAATGAGCAGTTCTTC. Its translation: CASSTGTNNEQFF.

This clonotype was seen ten or more times. The rearrangement uses TRBV4-2 and TRBJ2-3; TRBD2 matches at 13 bases. V was clipped by 0 bases and J by 5 bases; unmatched bases: 14. Germline CDR1 reads LGHNA; CDR2 reads YNFKEQ. The CDR3 contains 20 residues. In DNA, the CDR3 is TGTGCCAGCAGCCAAGATAGTCCACTAGCGGGGGGGCGTCGGCGAGATACGCAGTATTTT. Translated, it gives CASSQDSPLAGGRRRDTQYF.

The sample holds many counts of this clonotype. The chain joins TRBV19 to TRBJ1-5; D unresolved. This CDR3 is 14 amino acids long. CDR1 is LNHDA, CDR2 SQIVND, per germline (reference sequence). V lost 3 bases to trimming and J lost 7 bases, with 13 bases between them. CDR3 nucleotides: TGTGCCAGTAGTATCGGACCCTCCCACCAGCCCCAGCATTTT. Its protein is CASSIGPSHQPQHF.

This clonotype was seen a few times. The chain is built from TRBV5-1 and TRBJ2-3; 9 bases agree with TRBD2. There are 15 residues in the CDR3. The junction had 5 bases not matched to a gene; V was cut back by 4 bases and J by 2 bases. CDR1 is SGHRS and CDR2 is YFSETQ in the germline V gene. In DNA form, the CDR3 reads TGCGCCAGCAGCCTCCCTAGCGGGGTCACAGATACGCAGTATTTT. Translating it yields CASSLPSGVTDTQYF. The full variable domain, in which reference TRBV5-1 and TRBJ2-3 provide the parts outside the CDR3, is KAGVTQTPRYLIKTRGQQVTLSCSPISGHRSVSWYQQTPGQGLQFLFEYFSETQRNKGNFPGRFSGRQFSNSRSEMNVSTLELGDSALYLCASSLPSGVTDTQYFGPGTRLTVL.

This clonotype has a handful of counts. J is TRBJ2-2 and V is TRBV18; 7 bases map to TRBD2. The CDR3 contains 16 residues. Germline V gives CDR1 KGHSH, CDR2 LQKENI. J gave up 3 bases and V 3 bases, and 7 bases lay outside the gene matches. The CDR3 region is CASSPYFAGDTGELFF. The CDR3 DNA follows: TGTGCCAGCTCACCGTACTTTGCGGGGGACACCGGGGAGCTGTTTTTT.

In regard to this clonotype: One end of the junction is discordant with germline, which a read error may explain. The V gene is TRBV19, the J gene TRBJ2-2; D remains unclear. The CDR3 runs 13 residues. Germline loops: CDR1 LNHDA, CDR2 SQIVND (reference sequence). In nucleotides, the CDR3 is TGTGTCAGTACCCCCACGAACACCGGGGAGCTGTTTTTT. It is translated as CVSTPTNTGELFF.

This clonotype occurred a few times. V and J are TRBV7-2 and TRBJ2-1; D remains ambiguous. The CDR3 is 13 amino acids. The V gene lost 6 bases and the J gene lost 2 bases, with 8 bases spanning the gap. Germline V gene data show CDR1 as SGHTA and CDR2 as FQGNSA. The CDR3 nucleotides are TGTGCCAGCAGACTCGACACCTACAATGAGCAGTTCTTC. It codes for CASRLDTYNEQFF.

This chain connects TRBV7-2 to TRBJ2-3, with D hard to call. The CDR3 is 13 amino acids. Trimming cost V 5 bases and J 7 bases, with 13 bases left between them. CDR1 and CDR2 from the germline V gene are SGHTA and FQGNSA. The CDR3, as DNA: TGTGCCAGCAGCCCTGGGAAAGACTATACGCAGTATTTT. Translation: CASSPGKDYTQYF.

This clonotype was counted only a few times. The V call is TRBV20-1, the J call TRBJ2-7; 12 nucleotides line up with TRBD2. V lost 0 bases to trimming and J lost 0 bases; unmatched junction nucleotides: 9. The CDR3 length is 18 residues. CDR1 DFQATT and CDR2 SNEGSKA come from the germline V gene (reference sequence). CDR3 sequence: CSARDPTSGGDFSYEQYF. Here the CDR3 DNA reads TGCAGTGCTAGAGACCCGACTAGCGGGGGTGATTTCTCCTACGAGCAGTACTTC.

This clonotype came up many times. V usage is TRBV28 and J usage is TRBJ2-7, with a tentative D call TRBD2 (5 bases). CDR3 length: 13 amino acids. The V and J ends lost 8 bases and 7 bases respectively, with 18 bases between them. CDR1 and CDR2 (germline): MDHEN, SYDVKM. CDR3 in DNA: TGTGCCAGCCTGGAGGCTTCAGCACGGGAGCAGTACTTC. Translation: CASLEASAREQYF.

This clonotype was seen repeatedly, ten times or more. The chain combines TRBV9 with TRBJ2-4; TRBD1 aligns across 7 bases. V was clipped by 4 bases and J by 0 bases; unmatched bases: 7. CDR3 length: 16 amino acids. Germline V gene data show CDR1 as SGDLS and CDR2 as YYNGEE. The CDR3 reads CASSPGTAIAKNIQYF. The CDR3 bases are TGTGCCAGCAGCCCCGGGACAGCTATAGCCAAAAACATTCAGTACTTC.